Listed here are 4 T cell receptor beta chains from one sample, sequenced in a study of metastatic and nonmetastatic thyroid tumors. Patients had received no treatment of any kind before thyroid surgery. TCRdb re-processed the PCR reads through MiXCR. The sample lists approximately 40,000 clones; about an eighth were seen once. Sequencing was carried out using blood. The receptors were gathered from a female donor with papillary thyroid cancer or a benign thyroid nodule (not recorded which). Some clones in this sample may be carry-over from other donors' samples.

This clone was recorded many times. The chain uses TRBV6-1 and TRBJ2-1, with 9 bases matching TRBD2. The length of the CDR3 is 16 residues. J gave up 4 bases and V 7 bases, and 11 bases lay outside the gene matches. Germline values: CDR1 MNHNS, CDR2 SASEGT. CDR3 sequence (DNA): TGTGCCAGCACCAAAGGAGGACTAGCGAATTACAATGAGCAGTTCTTC. Protein sequence: CASTKGGLANYNEQFF.

This clone came up many times. This chain links TRBV20-1 with TRBJ1-3, with unresolved D. The germline V and J ends were trimmed by 4 bases and 0 bases, with 7 bases remaining between them. CDR1 DFQATT and CDR2 SNEGSKA come from the germline V gene (reference sequence). This CDR3 has 13 amino acids. The CDR3 spells CSATRDSGNTIYF. In DNA form, the CDR3 reads TGCAGTGCTACCCGGGACTCTGGAAACACCATATATTTT.

This clone was observed a handful of times. This may arise from a read error, as a much more abundant clone is one base away. The rearrangement uses TRBV10-2 and TRBJ2-3; no firm D call. Trimming left V 1 base short and J 10 bases short, with 9 bases between. In germline, CDR1 is WSHSY, CDR2 SAAADI. CDR3 size: 12 residues. In nucleotides, the CDR3 is TGCGCCAGCAGTGAGTACCTCTTTGCGCAGTATTTT. It encodes CASSEYLFAQYF.

This clone was seen repeatedly, ten times or more. This chain links TRBV4-2 with TRBJ2-5; TRBD1 is a possible D gene (5 bases). V lost 1 base to trimming and J lost 5 bases, with 17 bases between them. The CDR3 loop spans 16 amino acids. Germline V gene data show CDR1 as LGHNA and CDR2 as YNFKEQ. The CDR3 sequence is CASSQAQGVVEETQYF. The CDR3 DNA reads as TGTGCCAGCAGCCAAGCTCAAGGGGTAGTGGAGGAGACCCAGTACTTC.